A single sample gave rise to the 22 T cell receptor beta chains below, sequenced in a study of Ad26.COV2.S vaccination and SARS-CoV-2 variants. Treatment described: approximately 18 received Ad26.COV2.S at low or high dose, single or two shots; roughly five received placebo; per-sample allocation not given. Specimen acquisition occurred on day 63 following the initial vaccine or placebo injection. Sequenced by immunoSEQ multiplex PCR; TCRdb stores in-frame clones only, minus some. The table records roughly 240,000 clones, more than 75% of them present only once. This specimen consisted of peripheral blood, obtained in a trial of Ad26.COV2.S vaccine versus placebo. The origin of the receptors is a person aged 18 to 59 who received the Ad26.COV2.S COVID-19 vaccine or a placebo.

The J gene is TRBJ2-1, the V gene TRBV11-3, with TRBD2 as a possible D gene (6 bases). Trimming pared 4 bases from V and 9 bases from J, leaving 13 bases between. There are 13 residues in the CDR3. The germline gives CDR1 SGHNT, CDR2 YENEEA. The CDR3 region is CASSSPRGGEQFF. In nucleotides, the CDR3 is TGTGCCAGCAGCTCCCCCCGGGGAGGTGAGCAGTTCTTC.

The chain employs TRBV6-6 and TRBJ1-5; the match to TRBD1 covers 7 bases. There are 14 residues in the CDR3. Trimming took 6 bases from V and 6 from J; bases not matched to a gene: 8. Germline loops: CDR1 MNHNY, CDR2 SVGAGI (reference sequence). DNA of the CDR3: TGTGCCAGCAGCACGGACAGGACGGGTCAGCCCCAGCATTTT. It codes for CASSTDRTGQPQHF.

V usage is TRBV18 and J usage is TRBJ2-3; 13 bases align to TRBD2. The V segment lost 6 bases and the J segment 0 bases; nucleotides outside the gene matches: 9. The CDR3 loop spans 18 amino acids. The germline V gene encodes CDR1 KGHSH and CDR2 LQKENI. CDR3 in amino acids: CASSPWGLAGTSTDTQYF. The CDR3 region has the DNA TGTGCCAGCTCTCCCTGGGGACTAGCGGGAACTAGCACAGATACGCAGTATTTT. The full variable domain, its missing parts supplied by reference TRBV18 and TRBJ2-3, is NAGVMQNPRHLVRRRGQEARLRCSPMKGHSHVYWYRQLPEEGLKFMVYLQKENIIDESGMPKERFSAEFPKEGPSILRIQQVVRGDSAAYFCASSPWGLAGTSTDTQYFGPGTRLTVL.

The chain links TRBV28 to TRBJ2-2; D gene uncertain. From germline, CDR1 is MDHEN and CDR2 SYDVKM. Trimming pared 3 bases from V and 6 bases from J, leaving 20 bases between. The CDR3 contains 17 residues. CDR3 in amino acids: CASSFRDGPLVAGELFF. The CDR3 DNA is TGTGCCAGCAGTTTTAGGGATGGTCCCTTAGTGGCCGGGGAGCTGTTTTTT.

This sequence joins TRBV4-1 and TRBJ2-1, with a possible D match to TRBD2 (6 bases). CDR1 is MGHRA and CDR2 is YSYEKL in the germline V gene. The CDR3 consists of 18 residues. The germline V and J ends were trimmed by 0 bases and 2 bases, with 17 bases remaining between them. This CDR3 is CASSQDPEGQRTYNEQFF. The CDR3 DNA is TGCGCCAGCAGCCAAGATCCGGAGGGGCAGAGGACCTACAATGAGCAGTTCTTC.

In its sample, this clone was seen a few times. The chain couples TRBV7-8 to TRBJ2-7; 10 bases line up with TRBD1. Germline values: CDR1 SGHVS, CDR2 FQNEAQ. The trim removed 4 bases at V and 5 bases at J, leaving 8 bases unmatched. This CDR3 spans 15 amino acids. For the CDR3, the DNA is TGTGCCAGCAGCTCGCGTGGGACAGGGGACCACGAGCAGTACTTC. Its protein is CASSSRGTGDHEQYF.

This chain connects TRBV9 to TRBJ2-2; D is ambiguous. CDR3 length: 13 residues. Germline CDR1 reads SGDLS; CDR2 reads YYNGEE. V lost 3 bases to trimming and J lost 3 bases, with 6 bases between them. The CDR3 DNA reads as TGTGCCAGCAGCGCTAGACACACCGGGGAGCTGTTTTTT. It encodes CASSARHTGELFF.

The table lists this clone with a few counts. The chain uses TRBV25-1 and TRBJ1-1; the D gene is possibly TRBD1 (5 bases). This CDR3 spans 16 amino acids. Germline CDR1 is MGHDK and CDR2 is SYGVNS. V was shortened by 3 bases and J by 4 bases, with 18 bases between the two germline ends. CDR3 nucleotides: TGTGCCAGCAGTGATCAGGGCCAAGGGCGGACCACTGAAGCTTTCTTT. Translated: CASSDQGQGRTTEAFF.

The chain recombines TRBV30 with TRBJ2-7; D is unclear. The CDR3 totals 13 residues. Germline V CDR1 and CDR2: GTSNPN, SVGIG (reference sequence). V was clipped by 4 bases and J by 0 bases, with 10 bases between them. The CDR3, as DNA: TGTGCCTGGAACGCTGCCCACTCCTACGAGCAGTACTTC. Residues: CAWNAAHSYEQYF.

The CDR3 sequence is CASSLTGTRSEKLFF. The CDR3 nucleotides are TGCGCCAGCAGCTTAACCGGGACTAGGAGTGAAAAACTGTTTTTT. The chain is built from TRBV5-1 and TRBJ1-4, with D possibly TRBD1 on 5 matching bases. Germline CDR1 is SGHRS and CDR2 is YFSETQ. The CDR3 is 15 residues long. V was pared by 2 bases and J by 7 bases, with 15 bases between.

The J gene is TRBJ2-7, the V gene TRBV12-1; TRBD1 is the table's D call, not checked against the DNA. TRBV12-1 is a known pseudogene. This CDR3 region has 14 residues. The CDR3 DNA reads as TGTGCCAGCAGCTTTCCCAGGCCCTCCTACGAGCAGTACTTC. Amino acids: CASSFPRPSYEQYF.

The gene calls are TRBV7-2 and TRBJ1-3, with TRBD1 matching over 7 bases. V was clipped by 11 bases and J by 0 bases; unmatched bases: 4. CDR1 is SGHTA and CDR2 is FQGNSA in the germline V gene. This CDR3 has 13 amino acids. CDR3 bases: TGTGCCTCCCGGGACAGCTCTGGAAACACCATATATTTT. Its translation is CASRDSSGNTIYF.

The chain combines TRBV19 with TRBJ1-2, with 10 bases fitting TRBD1. The trim removed 5 bases at V and 8 bases at J, leaving 5 bases unmatched. The length of the CDR3 is 13 residues. Germline-derived CDR1 and CDR2 are LNHDA and SQIVND (reference sequence). The CDR3 protein is CASSQGQGGGYTF. CDR3 DNA: TGTGCCAGTAGTCAAGGACAGGGGGGAGGCTACACCTTC.

This clone appeared once. The chain uses TRBV2 and TRBJ1-4; TRBD1 is a possible D gene (5 bases). Trimming pared 3 bases from V and 7 bases from J, leaving 15 bases between. The CDR3 covers 15 residues. Germline lookup yields CDR1 SNHLY and CDR2 FYNNEI. The CDR3 DNA reads TGTGCCAGCAGTGAGCCCCAGGGTGTCGGTGAAAAACTGTTTTTT. This gives the protein CASSEPQGVGEKLFF.

The CDR3, as DNA: TGTGCCAGCAGCCGGATGGGGGGGCGAGAGGAAAAACTGTTTTTT. Translation: CASSRMGGREEKLFF. The chain employs TRBV5-4 and TRBJ1-4; tentative D call: TRBD1 (6 bases). V dropped 4 bases and J dropped 8 bases, with 18 bases sitting between them. Germline assignment: CDR1 SGHNT and CDR2 YYREEE (reference sequence). The CDR3 covers 15 residues.

The chain is built from TRBV19 and TRBJ1-5; unclear D gene. Per germline, CDR1 LNHDA and CDR2 SQIVND (reference sequence). Trimming pared 4 bases from V and 7 bases from J, leaving 20 bases between. This CDR3 is built from 16 residues. This CDR3 reads CASSTRLAGGWQPQHF. The CDR3 DNA follows: TGTGCCAGTAGTACAAGGTTGGCAGGCGGTTGGCAGCCCCAGCATTTT.

This chain links TRBV9 with TRBJ2-7, with a tentative D call TRBD1 (5 bases). Germline CDR1 reads SGDLS; CDR2 reads YYNGEE. The CDR3 is 16 residues long. The V end was cut by 0 bases, the J end by 2 bases, with 15 bases between. Here the CDR3 DNA reads TGTGCCAGCAGCGTAGGGGGCGTGTCCCCTACCTACGAGCAGTACTTC. Translated, it gives CASSVGGVSPTYEQYF.

This chain links TRBV18 with TRBJ2-2; D is unresolved. V dropped 0 bases and J dropped 1 base, with 9 bases sitting between them. The CDR3 loop spans 16 amino acids. Looked up from germline, CDR1 is KGHSH and CDR2 is LQKENI. The CDR3 here is CASSPPGRLNTGELFF. In nucleotides, the CDR3 is TGTGCCAGCTCACCACCGGGCAGATTGAACACCGGGGAGCTGTTTTTT.

This chain uses TRBV27 with TRBJ2-2, with 8 bases matching TRBD2. The J segment lost 5 bases and the V segment lost 6 bases, leaving 5 bases of the junction unmatched. The CDR3 has 14 residues. The germline V gene has CDR1 MNHEY and CDR2 SMNVEV (reference sequence). CDR3 sequence: CASRIAGQTGELFF. CDR3 in DNA: TGTGCCAGCAGGATAGCGGGGCAGACCGGGGAGCTGTTTTTT.

DNA of the CDR3: TGCGCCAGCAGCTTTAGGAATGTAGGGACTGAAGCTTTCTTT. Its translation: CASSFRNVGTEAFF. V and J are TRBV5-1 and TRBJ1-1; D call uncertain. V was trimmed by 2 bases and J by 5 bases, leaving 13 bases between them. The germline CDR1 and CDR2 sequences are SGHRS and YFSETQ. The CDR3 is 14 amino acids. Full variable domain (missing parts from reference TRBV5-1 and TRBJ1-1): KAGVTQTPRYLIKTRGQQVTLSCSPISGHRSVSWYQQTPGQGLQFLFEYFSETQRNKGNFPGRFSGRQFSNSRSEMNVSTLELGDSALYLCASSFRNVGTEAFFGQGTRLTVV.

This chain connects TRBV4-3 to TRBJ2-7, with D tentatively TRBD2 (5 bases). The CDR3 totals 15 residues. Trimming cost V 0 bases and J 5 bases, with 14 bases left between them. Germline V CDR1 and CDR2: LGHNA, YSLEER. The CDR3 sequence: CASSQDPRGIHEQYF. DNA of the CDR3: TGCGCCAGCAGCCAAGATCCGCGAGGGATCCACGAGCAGTACTTC.

The rearrangement links TRBV7-5 to TRBJ2-3; the table calls TRBD1, which could not be checked here. TRBV7-5 is a documented pseudogene. This CDR3 spans 15 amino acids. CDR3 nucleotide sequence: TGTGCCAGAAGCCCCAGACAGGGACGGGGAGATACGCAGTATTTT. Amino acid sequence: CARSPRQGRGDTQYF.